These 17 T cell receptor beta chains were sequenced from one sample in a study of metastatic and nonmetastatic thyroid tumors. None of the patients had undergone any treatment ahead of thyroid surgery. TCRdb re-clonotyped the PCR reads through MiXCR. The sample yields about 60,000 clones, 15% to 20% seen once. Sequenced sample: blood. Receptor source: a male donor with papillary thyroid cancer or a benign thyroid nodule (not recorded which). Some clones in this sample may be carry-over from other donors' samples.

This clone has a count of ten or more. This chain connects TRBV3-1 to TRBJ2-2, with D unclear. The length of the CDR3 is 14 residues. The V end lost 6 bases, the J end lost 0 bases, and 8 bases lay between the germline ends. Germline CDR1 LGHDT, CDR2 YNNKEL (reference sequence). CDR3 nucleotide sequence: TGTGCCAGCAGGAGGACGGCGAACACCGGGGAGCTGTTTTTT. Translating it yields CASRRTANTGELFF. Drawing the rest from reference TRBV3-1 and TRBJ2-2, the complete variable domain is DTAVSQTPKYLVTQMGNDKSIKCEQNLGHDTMYWYKQDSKKFLKIMFSYNNKELIINETVPNRFSPKSPDKAHLNLHINSLELGDSAVYFCASRRTANTGELFFGEGSRLTVL.

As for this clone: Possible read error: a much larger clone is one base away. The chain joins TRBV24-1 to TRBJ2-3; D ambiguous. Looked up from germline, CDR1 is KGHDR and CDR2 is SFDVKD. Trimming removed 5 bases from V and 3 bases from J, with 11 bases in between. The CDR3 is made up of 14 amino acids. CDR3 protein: CATSGMWGTDTQYF. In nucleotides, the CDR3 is TGTGCCACCAGTGGCATGTGGGGAACAGATACGCAGTATTTT.

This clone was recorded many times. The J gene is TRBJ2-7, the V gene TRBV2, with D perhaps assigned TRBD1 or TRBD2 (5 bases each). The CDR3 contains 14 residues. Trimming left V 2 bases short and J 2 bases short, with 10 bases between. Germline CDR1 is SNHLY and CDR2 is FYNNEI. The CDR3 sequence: CASSESWGTYEQYF. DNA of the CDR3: TGTGCCAGCAGTGAATCTTGGGGGACCTACGAGCAGTACTTC.

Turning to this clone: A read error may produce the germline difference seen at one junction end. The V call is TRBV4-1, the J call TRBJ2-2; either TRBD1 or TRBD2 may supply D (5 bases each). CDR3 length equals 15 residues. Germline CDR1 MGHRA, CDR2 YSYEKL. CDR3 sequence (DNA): TGCGCCAGCCGACAGTCCCGAACGAACACCGGGGAACTGTTTTTT. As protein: CASRQSRTNTGELFF.

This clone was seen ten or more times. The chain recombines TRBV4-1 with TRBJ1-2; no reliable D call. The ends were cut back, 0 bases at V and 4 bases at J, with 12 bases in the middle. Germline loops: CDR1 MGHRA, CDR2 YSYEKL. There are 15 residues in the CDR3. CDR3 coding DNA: TGCGCCAGCAGCCAAGAATCTCGAGGAGTCTATGGCTACACCTTC. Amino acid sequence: CASSQESRGVYGYTF.

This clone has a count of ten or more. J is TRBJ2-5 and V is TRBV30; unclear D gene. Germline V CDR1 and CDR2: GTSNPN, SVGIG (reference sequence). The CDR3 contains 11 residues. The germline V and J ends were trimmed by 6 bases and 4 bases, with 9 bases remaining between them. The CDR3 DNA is TGTGCCTGTCTAAAGCGAGAGACCCAGTACTTC. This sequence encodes CACLKRETQYF.

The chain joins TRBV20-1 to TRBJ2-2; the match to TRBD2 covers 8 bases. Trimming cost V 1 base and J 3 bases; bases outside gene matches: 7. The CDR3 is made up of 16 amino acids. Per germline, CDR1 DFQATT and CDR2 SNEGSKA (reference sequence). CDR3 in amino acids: CSARVDIGGDTGELFF. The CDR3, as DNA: TGCAGTGCTAGAGTAGATATCGGGGGGGACACCGGGGAGCTGTTTTTT.

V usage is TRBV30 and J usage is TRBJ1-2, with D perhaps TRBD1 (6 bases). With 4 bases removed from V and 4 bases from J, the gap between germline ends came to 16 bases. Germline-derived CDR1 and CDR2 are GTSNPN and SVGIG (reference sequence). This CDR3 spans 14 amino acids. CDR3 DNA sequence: TGTGCCTGGATTTCAACAGGGATCGTCTATGGCTACACCTTC. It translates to CAWISTGIVYGYTF.

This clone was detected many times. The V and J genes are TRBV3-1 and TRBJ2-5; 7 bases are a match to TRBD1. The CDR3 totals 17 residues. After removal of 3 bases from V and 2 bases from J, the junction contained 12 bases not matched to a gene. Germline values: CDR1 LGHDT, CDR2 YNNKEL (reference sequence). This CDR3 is CASSHIPAIQGQETQYF. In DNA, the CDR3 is TGTGCCAGCAGCCATATTCCCGCAATACAGGGGCAAGAGACCCAGTACTTC.

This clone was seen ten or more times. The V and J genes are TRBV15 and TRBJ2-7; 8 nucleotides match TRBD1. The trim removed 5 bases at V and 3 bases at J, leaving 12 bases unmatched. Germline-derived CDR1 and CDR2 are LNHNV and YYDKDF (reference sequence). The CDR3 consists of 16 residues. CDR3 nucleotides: TGTGCCACCAGCCTCATTACCCCAGGGGGCCTCTACGAGCAGTACTTC. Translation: CATSLITPGGLYEQYF.

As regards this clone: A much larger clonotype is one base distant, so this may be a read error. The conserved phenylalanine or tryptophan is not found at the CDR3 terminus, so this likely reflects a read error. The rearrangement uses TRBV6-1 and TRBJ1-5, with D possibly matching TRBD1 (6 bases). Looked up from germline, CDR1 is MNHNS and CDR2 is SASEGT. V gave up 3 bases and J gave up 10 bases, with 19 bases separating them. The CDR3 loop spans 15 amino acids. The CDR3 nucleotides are TGTGCCAGCAGTGAGGTCACAGGGACTTCGCATCCCCAGCATCTT. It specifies CASSEVTGTSHPQHL.

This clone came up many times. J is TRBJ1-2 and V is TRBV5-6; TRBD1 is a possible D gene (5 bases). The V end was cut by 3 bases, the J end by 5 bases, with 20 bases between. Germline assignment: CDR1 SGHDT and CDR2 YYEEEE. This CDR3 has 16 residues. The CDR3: CASSYEGYRLTYGYTF. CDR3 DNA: TGTGCCAGCAGCTATGAGGGGTATCGGTTAACATATGGCTACACCTTC.

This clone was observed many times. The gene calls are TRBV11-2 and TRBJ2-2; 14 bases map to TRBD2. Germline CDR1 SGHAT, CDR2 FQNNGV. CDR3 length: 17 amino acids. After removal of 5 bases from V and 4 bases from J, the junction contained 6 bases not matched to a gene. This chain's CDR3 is CASSPRLAGGVTGELFF. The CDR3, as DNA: TGTGCCAGCAGCCCCCGACTAGCGGGAGGGGTCACCGGGGAGCTGTTTTTT.

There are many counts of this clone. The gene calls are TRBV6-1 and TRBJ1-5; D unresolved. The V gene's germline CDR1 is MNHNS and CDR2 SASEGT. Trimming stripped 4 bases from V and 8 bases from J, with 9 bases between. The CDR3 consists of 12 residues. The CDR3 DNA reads TGTGCCAGCAGTGCCCCTATAAAGCCCCAGCATTTT. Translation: CASSAPIKPQHF.

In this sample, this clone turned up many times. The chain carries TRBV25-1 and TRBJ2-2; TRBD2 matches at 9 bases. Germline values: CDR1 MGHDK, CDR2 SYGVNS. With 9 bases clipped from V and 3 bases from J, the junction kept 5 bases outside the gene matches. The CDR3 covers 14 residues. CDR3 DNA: TGTGCCAGGGGGGGACTAGCTGACACCGGGGAGCTGTTTTTT. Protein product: CARGGLADTGELFF.

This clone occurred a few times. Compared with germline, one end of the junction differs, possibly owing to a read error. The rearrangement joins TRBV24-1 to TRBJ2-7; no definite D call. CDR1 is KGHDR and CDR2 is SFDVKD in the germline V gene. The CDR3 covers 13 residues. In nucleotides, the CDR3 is TGTGCCACCAATGATGTTAGCTACTACGAGCAGTACTTC. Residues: CATNDVSYYEQYF.

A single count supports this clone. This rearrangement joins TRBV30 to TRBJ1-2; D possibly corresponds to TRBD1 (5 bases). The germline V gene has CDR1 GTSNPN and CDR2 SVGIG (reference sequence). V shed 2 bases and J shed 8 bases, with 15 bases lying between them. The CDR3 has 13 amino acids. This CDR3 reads CAWSNTGTGGYTF. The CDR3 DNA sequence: TGTGCCTGGAGTAACACCGGGACGGGGGGCTACACCTTC.